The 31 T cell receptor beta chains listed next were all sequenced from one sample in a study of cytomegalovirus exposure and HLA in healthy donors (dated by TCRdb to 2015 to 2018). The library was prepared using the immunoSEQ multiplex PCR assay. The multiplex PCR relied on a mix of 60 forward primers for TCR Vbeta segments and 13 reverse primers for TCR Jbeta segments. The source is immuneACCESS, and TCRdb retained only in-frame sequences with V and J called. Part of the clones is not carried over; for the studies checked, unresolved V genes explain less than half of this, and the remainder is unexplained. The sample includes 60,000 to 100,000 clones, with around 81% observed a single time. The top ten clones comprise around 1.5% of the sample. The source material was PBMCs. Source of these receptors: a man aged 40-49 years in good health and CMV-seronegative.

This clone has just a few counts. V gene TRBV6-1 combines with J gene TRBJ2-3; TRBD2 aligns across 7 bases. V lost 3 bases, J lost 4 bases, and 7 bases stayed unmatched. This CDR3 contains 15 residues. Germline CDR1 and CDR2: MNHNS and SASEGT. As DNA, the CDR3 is TGTGCCAGCAGTGAGTCGGGAGGAGGGGCAGATACGCAGTATTTT. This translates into CASSESGGGADTQYF.

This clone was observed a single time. The CDR3 loop is CSVEGGLGYGYTF. CDR3 DNA sequence: TGCAGCGTTGAAGGAGGCTTAGGCTATGGCTACACCTTC. V usage is TRBV29-1 and J usage is TRBJ1-2; D ambiguous. Germline loops: CDR1 SQVTM, CDR2 ANQGSEA. The CDR3 runs 13 residues. The V end was cut by 1 base, the J end by 4 bases, with 10 bases between.

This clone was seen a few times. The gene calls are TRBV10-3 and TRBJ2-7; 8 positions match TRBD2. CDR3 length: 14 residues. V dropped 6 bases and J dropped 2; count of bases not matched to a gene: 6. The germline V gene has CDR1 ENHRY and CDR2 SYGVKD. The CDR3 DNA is TGTGCCATCAGCCACCCAGCGGGAGCCTACGAGCAGTACTTC. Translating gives CAISHPAGAYEQYF.

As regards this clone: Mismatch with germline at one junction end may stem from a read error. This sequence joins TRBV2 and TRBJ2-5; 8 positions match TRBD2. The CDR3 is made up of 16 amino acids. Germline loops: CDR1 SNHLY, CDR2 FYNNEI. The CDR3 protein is CASSDSPPYGGGRPNF. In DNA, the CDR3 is TGTGCCAGCAGTGACAGTCCACCGTACGGGGGCGGGAGGCCTAACTTC.

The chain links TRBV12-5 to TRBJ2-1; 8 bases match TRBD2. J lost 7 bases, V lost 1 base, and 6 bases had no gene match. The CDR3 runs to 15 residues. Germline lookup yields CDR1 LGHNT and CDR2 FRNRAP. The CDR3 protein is CASGLGWRGENEQFF. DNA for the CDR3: TGTGCTAGTGGTTTGGGATGGCGGGGGGAAAATGAGCAGTTCTTC. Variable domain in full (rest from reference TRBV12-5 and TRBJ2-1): DARVTQTPRHKVTEMGQEVTMRCQPILGHNTVFWYRQTMMQGLELLAYFRNRAPLDDSGMPKDRFSAEMPDATLATLKIQPSEPRDSAVYFCASGLGWRGENEQFFGPGTRLTVL.

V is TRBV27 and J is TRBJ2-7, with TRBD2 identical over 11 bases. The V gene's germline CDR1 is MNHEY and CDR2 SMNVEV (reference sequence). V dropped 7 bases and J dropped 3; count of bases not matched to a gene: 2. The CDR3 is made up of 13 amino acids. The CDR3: CASIGTSGYEQYF. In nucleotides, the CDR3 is TGTGCCAGCATCGGGACTAGCGGCTACGAGCAGTACTTC.

This CDR3 reads CASSLDGQAEQYF. The CDR3, as DNA: TGTGCCAGCAGCTTAGATGGACAGGCAGAGCAGTACTTC. V is TRBV11-2 and J is TRBJ2-7, with TRBD1 matching 7 bases. The junction had 3 bases not matched to a gene; V was cut back by 0 bases and J by 7 bases. From germline, CDR1 is SGHAT and CDR2 FQNNGV. The CDR3 has 13 residues.

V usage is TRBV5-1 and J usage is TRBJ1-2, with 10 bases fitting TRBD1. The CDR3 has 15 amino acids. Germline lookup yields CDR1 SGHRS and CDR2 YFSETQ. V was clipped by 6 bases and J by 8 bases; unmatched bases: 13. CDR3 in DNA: TGCGCCAGCAACTGGGGGACAGGGGAAGTCGGCGGCTACACCTTC. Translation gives CASNWGTGEVGGYTF.

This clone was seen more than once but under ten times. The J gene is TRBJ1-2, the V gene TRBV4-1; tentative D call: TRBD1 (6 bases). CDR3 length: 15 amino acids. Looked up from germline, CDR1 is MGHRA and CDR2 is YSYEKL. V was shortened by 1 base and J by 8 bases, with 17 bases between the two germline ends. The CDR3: CASSQVEQGPMGYTF. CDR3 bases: TGCGCCAGCAGCCAAGTTGAACAGGGCCCTATGGGCTACACCTTC.

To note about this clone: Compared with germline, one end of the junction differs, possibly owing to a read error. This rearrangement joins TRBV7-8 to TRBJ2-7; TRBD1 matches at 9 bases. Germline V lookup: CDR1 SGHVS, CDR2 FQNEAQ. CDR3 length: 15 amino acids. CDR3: CASSLASLGQGLLGF. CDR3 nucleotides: TGTGCCAGCAGCTTAGCGTCGTTAGGACAGGGGCTCCTCGGATTC.

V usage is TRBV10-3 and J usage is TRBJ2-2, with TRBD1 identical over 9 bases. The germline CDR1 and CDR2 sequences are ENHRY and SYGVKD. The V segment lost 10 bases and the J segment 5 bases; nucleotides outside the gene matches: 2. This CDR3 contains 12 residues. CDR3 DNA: TGTGCCAGTGACAGGGGGACCGGGGAGCTGTTTTTT. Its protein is CASDRGTGELFF.

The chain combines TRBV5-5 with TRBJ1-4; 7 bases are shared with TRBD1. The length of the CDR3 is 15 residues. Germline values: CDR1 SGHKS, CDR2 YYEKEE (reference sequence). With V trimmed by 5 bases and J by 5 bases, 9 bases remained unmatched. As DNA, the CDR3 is TGTGCCAGCAGACCCTGGACAGGACCGAATGAAAAACTGTTTTTT. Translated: CASRPWTGPNEKLFF.

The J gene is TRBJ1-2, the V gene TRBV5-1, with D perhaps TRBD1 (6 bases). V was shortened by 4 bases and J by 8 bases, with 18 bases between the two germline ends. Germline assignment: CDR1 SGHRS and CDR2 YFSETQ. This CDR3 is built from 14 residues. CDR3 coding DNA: TGCGCCAGCAGCCTTCTCGACCCAGGGGAGGGCTACACCTTC. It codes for CASSLLDPGEGYTF.

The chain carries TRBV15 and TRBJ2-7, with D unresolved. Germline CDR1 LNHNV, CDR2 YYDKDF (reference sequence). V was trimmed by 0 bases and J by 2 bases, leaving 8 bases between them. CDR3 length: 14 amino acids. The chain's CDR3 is CATSRDPGPYEQYF. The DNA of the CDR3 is TGTGCCACCAGCAGAGATCCAGGCCCCTACGAGCAGTACTTC.

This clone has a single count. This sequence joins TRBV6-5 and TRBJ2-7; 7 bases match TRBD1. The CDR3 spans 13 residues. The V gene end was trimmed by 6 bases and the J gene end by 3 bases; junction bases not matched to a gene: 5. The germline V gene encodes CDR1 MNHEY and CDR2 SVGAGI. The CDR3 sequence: CASSPTGFYEQYF. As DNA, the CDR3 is TGTGCCAGCAGCCCGACAGGGTTCTACGAGCAGTACTTC.

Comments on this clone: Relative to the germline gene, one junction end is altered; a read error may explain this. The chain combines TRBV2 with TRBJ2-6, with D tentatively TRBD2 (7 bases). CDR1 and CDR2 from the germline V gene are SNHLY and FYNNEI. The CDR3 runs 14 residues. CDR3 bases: TGTGCCAGCAGTGGAGAGGGGGGGGCCAACGGCCTGACTTTC. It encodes CASSGEGGANGLTF. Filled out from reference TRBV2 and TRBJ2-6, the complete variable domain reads EPEVTQTPSHQVTQMGQEVILRCVPISNHLYFYWYRQILGQKVEFLVSFYNNEISEKSEIFDDQFSVERPDGSNFTLKIRSTKLEDSAMYFCASSGEGGANGLTFGAGSRLTVL.

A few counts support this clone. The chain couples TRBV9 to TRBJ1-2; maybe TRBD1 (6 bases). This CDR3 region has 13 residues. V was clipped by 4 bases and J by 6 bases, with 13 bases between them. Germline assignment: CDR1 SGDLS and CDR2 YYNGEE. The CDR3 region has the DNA TGTGCCAGCAGCCCCCCGGGGGGCCATGGCTACACCTTC. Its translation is CASSPPGGHGYTF.

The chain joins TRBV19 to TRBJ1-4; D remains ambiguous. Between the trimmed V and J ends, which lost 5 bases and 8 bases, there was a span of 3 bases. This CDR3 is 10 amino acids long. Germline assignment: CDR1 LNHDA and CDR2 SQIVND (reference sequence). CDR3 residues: CASSGEKLFF. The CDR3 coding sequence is TGTGCCAGTAGTGGCGAAAAACTGTTTTTT.

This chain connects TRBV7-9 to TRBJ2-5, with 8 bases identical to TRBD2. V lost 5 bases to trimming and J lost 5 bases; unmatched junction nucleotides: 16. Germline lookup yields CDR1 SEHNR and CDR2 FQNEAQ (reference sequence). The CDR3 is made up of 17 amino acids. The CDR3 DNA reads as TGTGCCAGCAGCAGGCCCCGGGAACTAGCGGACGAGGAGACCCAGTACTTC. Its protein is CASSRPRELADEETQYF. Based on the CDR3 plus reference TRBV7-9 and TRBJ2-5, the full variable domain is DTGVSQNPRHKITKRGQNVTFRCDPISEHNRLYWYRQTLGQGPEFLTYFQNEAQLEKSRLLSDRFSAERPKGSFSTLEIQRTEQGDSAMYLCASSRPRELADEETQYFGPGTRLLVL.

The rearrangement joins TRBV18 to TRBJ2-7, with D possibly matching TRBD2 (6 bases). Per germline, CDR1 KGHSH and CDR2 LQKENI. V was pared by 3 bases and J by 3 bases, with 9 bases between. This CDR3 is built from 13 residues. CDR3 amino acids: CASSPGLLYEQYF. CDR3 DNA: TGTGCCAGCTCACCGGGACTCCTCTACGAGCAGTACTTC.

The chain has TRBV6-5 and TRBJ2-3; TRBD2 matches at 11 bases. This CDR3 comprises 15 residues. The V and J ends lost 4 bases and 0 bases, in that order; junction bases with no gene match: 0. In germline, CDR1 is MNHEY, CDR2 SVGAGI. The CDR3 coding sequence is TGTGCCAGCAGTTTAGCGGGAGGGAGCACAGATACGCAGTATTTT. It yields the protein CASSLAGGSTDTQYF.

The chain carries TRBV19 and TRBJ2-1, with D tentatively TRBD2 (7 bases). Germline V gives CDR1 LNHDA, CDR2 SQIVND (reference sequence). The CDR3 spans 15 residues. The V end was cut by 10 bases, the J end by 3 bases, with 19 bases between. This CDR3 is CATVVRGGGYNEQFF. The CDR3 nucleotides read TGTGCCACAGTTGTCAGGGGCGGGGGCTACAATGAGCAGTTCTTC.

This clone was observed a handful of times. In DNA form, the CDR3 reads TGTGCCAGCAGCTTAGAGGTAGGGCAGGGCACCACCGGGGAGCTGTTTTTT. This codes for CASSLEVGQGTTGELFF. The chain has TRBV11-2 and TRBJ2-2; D might be TRBD1 (5 bases). The germline V gene encodes CDR1 SGHAT and CDR2 FQNNGV. With 0 bases removed from V and 4 bases from J, the gap between germline ends came to 15 bases. CDR3 length: 17 amino acids. The variable domain in full, completed from reference TRBV11-2 and TRBJ2-2, reads EAGVAQSPRYKIIEKRQSVAFWCNPISGHATLYWYQQILGQGPKLLIQFQNNGVVDDSQLPKDRFSAERLKGVDSTLKIQPAKLEDSAVYLCASSLEVGQGTTGELFFGEGSRLTVL.

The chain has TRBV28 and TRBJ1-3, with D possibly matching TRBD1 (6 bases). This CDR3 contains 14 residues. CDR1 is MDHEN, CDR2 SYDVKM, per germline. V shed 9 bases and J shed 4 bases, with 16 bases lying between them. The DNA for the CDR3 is TGTGCCAGTTCAGAGGGGGGGCTAGGAAACACCATATATTTT. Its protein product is CASSEGGLGNTIYF.

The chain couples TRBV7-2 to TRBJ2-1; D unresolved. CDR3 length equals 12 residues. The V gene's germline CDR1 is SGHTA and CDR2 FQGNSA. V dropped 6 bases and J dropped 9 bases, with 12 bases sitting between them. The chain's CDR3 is CASRSPPREQFF. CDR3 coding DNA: TGTGCCAGCAGGTCCCCCCCCCGTGAGCAGTTCTTC. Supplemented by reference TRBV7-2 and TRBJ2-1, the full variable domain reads GAGVSQSPSNKVTEKGKDVELRCDPISGHTALYWYRQSLGQGLEFLIYFQGNSAPDKSGLPSDRFSAERTGGSVSTLTIQRTQQEDSAVYLCASRSPPREQFFGPGTRLTVL.

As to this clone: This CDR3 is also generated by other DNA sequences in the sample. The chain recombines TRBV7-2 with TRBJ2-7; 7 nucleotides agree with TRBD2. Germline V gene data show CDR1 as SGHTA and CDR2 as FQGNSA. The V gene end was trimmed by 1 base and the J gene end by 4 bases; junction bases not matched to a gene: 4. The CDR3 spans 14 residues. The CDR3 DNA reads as TGTGCCAGCAGCTTAGGGCTAGCGGTTTACGAGCAGTACTTC. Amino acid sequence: CASSLGLAVYEQYF.

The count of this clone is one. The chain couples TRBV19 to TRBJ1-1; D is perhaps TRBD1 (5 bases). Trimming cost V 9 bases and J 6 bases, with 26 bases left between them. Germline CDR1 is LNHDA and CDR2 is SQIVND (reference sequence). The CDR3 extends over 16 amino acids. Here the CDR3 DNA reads TGTGCCAGCCGGCAATCGATAATCCAGGGTGCGGCTGAAGCTTTCTTT. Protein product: CASRQSIIQGAAEAFF. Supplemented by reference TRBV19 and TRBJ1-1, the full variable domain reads DGGITQSPKYLFRKEGQNVTLSCEQNLNHDAMYWYRQDPGQGLRLIYYSQIVNDFQKGDIAEGYSVSREKKESFPLTVTSAQKNPTAFYLCASRQSIIQGAAEAFFGQGTRLTVV.

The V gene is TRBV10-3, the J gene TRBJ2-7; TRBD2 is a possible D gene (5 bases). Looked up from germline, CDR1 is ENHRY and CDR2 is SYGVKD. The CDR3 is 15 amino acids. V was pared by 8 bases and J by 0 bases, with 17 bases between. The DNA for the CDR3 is TGTGCCATCTCTGGACTCGCTGTGAGCTCCTACGAGCAGTACTTC. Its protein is CAISGLAVSSYEQYF.

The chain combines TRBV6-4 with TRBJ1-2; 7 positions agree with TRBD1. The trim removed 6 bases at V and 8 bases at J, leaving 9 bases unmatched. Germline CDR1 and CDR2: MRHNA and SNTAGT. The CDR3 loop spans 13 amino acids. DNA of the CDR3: TGTGCCAGCAGCCCGACAGGGAGCGGCGGCTACACCTTC. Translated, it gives CASSPTGSGGYTF.

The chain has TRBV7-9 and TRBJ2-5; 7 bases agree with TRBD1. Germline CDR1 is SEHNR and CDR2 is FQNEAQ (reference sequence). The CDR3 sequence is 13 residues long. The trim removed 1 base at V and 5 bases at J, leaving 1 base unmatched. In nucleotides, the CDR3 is TGTGCCAGCAGCTTAGACAGGGGTGAGACCCAGTACTTC. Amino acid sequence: CASSLDRGETQYF.

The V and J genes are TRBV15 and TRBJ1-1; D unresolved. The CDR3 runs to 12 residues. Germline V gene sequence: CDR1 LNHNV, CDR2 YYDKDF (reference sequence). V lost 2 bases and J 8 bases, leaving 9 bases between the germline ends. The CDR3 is CATSRNFTEAFF. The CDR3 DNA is TGTGCCACCAGCAGAAATTTCACAGAAGCTTTCTTT.